The 2 T cell receptor beta chains in this list originate from one sample, sequenced in a study of regulatory T cells in long-lasting Graves disease. The time point here: newly diagnosed GD, antithyroid drugs for less than 3 months. Making the TCR library involved RNA that had been extracted from PBMCs. iRepertoire HTBI primers and Arm-PCR of CDR3 regions built TCR beta libraries. A single record per CDR3 protein comes from TCRdb applying MiXCR to the multiplex PCR reads. The data show 400,000 to 500,000 distinct CDR3 sequences, roughly 15% seen once. The same data also went into a second study, on T cells in Graves' hyperthyroidism and ophthalmopathy.

Material: peripheral blood mononuclear cells (PBMCs), obtained at new diagnosis, from a patient treated with antithyroid drugs. The receptors derive from a woman aged 40 to 49 with Graves disease.

As concerns this clonotype: A much more abundant neighbour one base away suggests this may be a read error. V and J are TRBV24-1 and TRBJ2-2, with D maybe TRBD2 (5 bases). The V end was cut by 7 bases, the J end by 1 base, with 9 bases between. Germline CDR1 is KGHDR and CDR2 is SFDVKD. This CDR3 spans 14 amino acids. Written as DNA, the CDR3 is TGTGCCACCAGCGGGATAATGAACACCGGGGAGCTGTTTTTT. It encodes CATSGIMNTGELFF.

Ten or more counts support this clonotype. The chain has TRBV2 and TRBJ1-1, with D hard to call. The CDR3 runs to 13 residues. Germline assignment: CDR1 SNHLY and CDR2 FYNNEI. V gave up 0 bases and J gave up 7 bases, with 9 bases separating them. The CDR3 DNA sequence: TGTGCCAGCAGTGAAGCGCCCGGGGTTGAAGCTTTCTTT. Translation gives CASSEAPGVEAFF.